The sequence of this T cell receptor beta chain was determined in a study of shared clonotypes between healthy human individuals. Study conclusions and caveats: Naive CD4 clonotypes overlapped across a few donors at about 5.2%. Clonotypes shared by all four donors outscored non-shared clonotypes in generation probability.

About this clone itself: The antigen remains unidentified.

Sequencing was performed with immunoSEQ multiplex PCR; in TCRdb, only in-frame clones are kept and a portion is missing. This table has millions of clones, approximately 95% appearing once. CDR3 length: 16 residues. The germline CDR1 and CDR2 sequences are MNHNY and SVGAGI (reference sequence). Unmatched junction bases numbered 5, after V lost 6 bases and J lost 1 base. This chain uses TRBV6-6 with TRBJ2-2; 10 bases fit TRBD1. The sequencing sample was made of naive CD4+ T cells from PBMCs. Subset in this sample: CD45RA+ positively selected. The sequence derives from a man aged 18 to 29 in good health. Some clones in this sample may be carry-over from other donors' samples. The DNA for the CDR3 is TGTGCCAGCAGAAACCGGGACAGGGGGAACACCGGGGAGCTGTTTTTT. Its translation: CASRNRDRGNTGELFF.